This is a list of T cell receptor beta chains from one sample in a study of identical twins. TCRdb independently ran MiXCR on the 5' RACE reads; one entry per CDR3 protein. This repertoire shows 450,000 to 500,000 distinct CDR3 sequences, more than 13% found once; its top ten account for approximately 0.9%. These data were also reused for a study on yellow fever vaccine responses in identical twins.

The source material was CD4+ T cells sorted from blood. Receptor source: a woman aged 18-29 years in good health. CDR3s include the opening cysteine and the closing phenylalanine or tryptophan. Fields, in order: CDR3 length, D gene, V gene, J gene, CDR3 protein. A D gene is named only where the DNA matches it firmly.

>13|.|TRBV29-1|TRBJ2-7
CSVGLLGSTEQYF
>13|.|TRBV25-1|TRBJ2-7
CASREGGNSRQYF
>15|TRBD1|TRBV7-9|TRBJ2-7
CASSPGQGPAYEQYF
>14|.|TRBV4-2|TRBJ1-1
CASSQDPILTEAFF
>15|.|TRBV12-3/TRBV12-4|TRBJ2-1
CASSLPGKPYNEQFF
>16|TRBD2|TRBV24-1|TRBJ2-2
CATRPGLADPTGELFF
>18|.|TRBV4-1|TRBJ2-5
CASSQGIMAGQKQETQYF
>12|.|TRBV27|TRBJ1-1
CASSTAGAEAFF
>14|TRBD1|TRBV29-1|TRBJ2-5
CSVKGRGRQETQYF
>13|.|TRBV7-9|TRBJ2-2
CASRGPDTGELFF
>14|.|TRBV12-3/TRBV12-4|TRBJ2-7
CASSPGGGSDEQYF
>15|.|TRBV27|TRBJ2-5
CASSSRAGRQETQYF
>16|.|TRBV20-1|TRBJ2-3
CSASMGEGGPTDTQYF
>16|.|TRBV7-2|TRBJ2-2
CASSLVAATPQGELFF
>15|TRBD2|TRBV11-2|TRBJ2-5
CASSSFGGGQETQYF
>13|.|TRBV12-3/TRBV12-4|TRBJ2-6
CASSLREANVLTF
>15|.|TRBV5-5|TRBJ2-7
CASSLDGTRRAEQYF
>16|.|TRBV7-6|TRBJ2-5
CASSPGLRQRRETQYF
>13|.|TRBV20-1|TRBJ2-6
CSARPPGANVLTF
>14|.|TRBV11-2|TRBJ2-5
CASSLDRFGETQYF
>14|.|TRBV12-3/TRBV12-4|TRBJ2-2
CASTLFRGTGELFF
>15|.|TRBV11-2|TRBJ2-7
CASSLVQVANYEQYF